This TCR beta chain came from a study of blood T cell repertoires in COVID-19. Overall study: The United States, Italy and Spain provided the acute and convalescent COVID-19 samples. In each case, the material was cDNA or gDNA derived from T cells, B-cell-depleted T cells, or PBMCs.

Trimming cost V 4 bases and J 6 bases; bases outside gene matches: 5. CDR1 and CDR2 (germline): SGHTA, FQGTGA. The CDR3 is 14 residues long. Authors' data handling: Estimation of nucleated cell counts was performed using reference gene primer amplification. Clones were sequenced by immunoSEQ multiplex PCR, and TCRdb holds only the in-frame ones, with some missing. Clonal size and the V and J genes are those of that table, whereas D and trimming came from the DNA. The table shows tens of thousands of clones, with 73% occurring only once. Specimen: peripheral blood. The receptor was derived from an elderly man with acute or convalescent COVID-19. The genes are TRBV7-3 and TRBJ2-3, with 9 bases matching TRBD2. The DNA of the CDR3 is TGTGCCAGCAGCTCCGCGGGGGGGACGGATACGCAGTATTTT. Its protein is CASSSAGGTDTQYF.